This T cell receptor beta chain was obtained from a study of OX40 agonist ivuxolimab in advanced cancers. On the study more broadly: Ivuxolimab is a fully human IgG2 antibody that activates OX40 (CD134).

Study-wide results and caveats: Relative to CD4+ cells, CD8+ T cells on average had more expanded clones. Both blood CD4+ and CD8+ T cells showed clonal growth by week 6 at 0.1 to 3.0 mg/kg.

Generated by immunoSEQ multiplex PCR, the TCRdb table keeps only in-frame clones and is missing some. This table has tens of thousands of clones, 85% to 90% appearing once. Points on this clone: The antigen remains undetermined. Other DNA sequences of this sample code for an identical CDR3.

Samples were taken at baseline and on day 1 of cycles 4 and 7. Sample: CD4+ or CD8+ T cells sorted from blood, taken in a trial of the OX40 agonist ivuxolimab. The sequence came from an adult with an advanced solid tumor such as melanoma, head and neck, liver or kidney cancer.

DNA of the CDR3: TGTGCCAGCCGGGCCGCTAACTATGGCTACACCTTC. Residues: CASRAANYGYTF. The chain carries TRBV6-1 and TRBJ1-2; no firm D call. This CDR3 comprises 12 residues. In germline, CDR1 is MNHNS, CDR2 SASEGT. V was clipped by 8 bases and J by 0 bases, with 7 bases between them.